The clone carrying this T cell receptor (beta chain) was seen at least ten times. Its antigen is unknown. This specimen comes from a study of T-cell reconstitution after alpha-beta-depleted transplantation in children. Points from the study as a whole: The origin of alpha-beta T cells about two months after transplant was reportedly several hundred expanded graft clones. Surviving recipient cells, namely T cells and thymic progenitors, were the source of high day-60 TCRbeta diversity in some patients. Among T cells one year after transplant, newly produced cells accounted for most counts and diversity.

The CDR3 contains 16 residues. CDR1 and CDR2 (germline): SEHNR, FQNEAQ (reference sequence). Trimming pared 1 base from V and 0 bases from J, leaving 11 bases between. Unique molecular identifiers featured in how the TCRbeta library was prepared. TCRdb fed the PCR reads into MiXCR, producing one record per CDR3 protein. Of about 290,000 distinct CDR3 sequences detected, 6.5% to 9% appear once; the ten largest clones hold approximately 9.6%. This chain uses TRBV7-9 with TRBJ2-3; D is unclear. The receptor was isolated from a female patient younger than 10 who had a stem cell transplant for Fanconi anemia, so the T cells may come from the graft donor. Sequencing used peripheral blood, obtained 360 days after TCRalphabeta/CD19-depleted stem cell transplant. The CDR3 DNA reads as TGTGCCAGCAGCTTAGGTACAGCTCCTAGCACAGATACGCAGTATTTT. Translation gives CASSLGTAPSTDTQYF.